Below, 23 T cell receptor beta chains from the same sample are listed, as sequenced in a study of T cell repertoires in cytomegalovirus infection. TCRdb re-analysed the reads in MiXCR, keeping a single row per CDR3 protein. The profile covers approximately 320,000 distinct CDR3 sequences, with over 7.5% appearing a single time and about 4.5% taken by the ten largest. Sequenced: PBMCs. The source is a human donor in good health (CMV status not recorded). Some clones in this sample may be carry-over from other donors' samples.

This clonotype was seen more than once but under ten times. V gene TRBV23-1 combines with J gene TRBJ2-2; the D gene is possibly TRBD2 (5 bases). TRBV23-1 is designated an ORF whose function remains uncertain. The CDR3 spans 14 residues. V lost 0 bases and J 10 bases, leaving 12 bases between the germline ends. The CDR3: CASSQSRSGKELFF. CDR3 DNA sequence: TGCGCCAGCAGTCAATCCCGTTCGGGGAAGGAGCTGTTTTTT.

The V gene is TRBV18, the J gene TRBJ2-3; 8 bases align to TRBD2. From germline, CDR1 is KGHSH and CDR2 LQKENI. Trimming at V came to 3 bases and at J to 4 bases, leaving 6 bases not matched to a gene. CDR3 length equals 15 residues. The CDR3, as DNA: TGTGCCAGCTCACCTCTAACGGGAGGGGCAGATACGCAGTATTTT. The encoded protein is CASSPLTGGADTQYF. Complete variable domain (other parts from reference TRBV18 and TRBJ2-3): NAGVMQNPRHLVRRRGQEARLRCSPMKGHSHVYWYRQLPEEGLKFMVYLQKENIIDESGMPKERFSAEFPKEGPSILRIQQVVRGDSAAYFCASSPLTGGADTQYFGPGTRLTVL.

This clonotype was recorded a few times. V and J are TRBV29-1 and TRBJ1-1, with 7 positions matching TRBD1. Looked up from germline, CDR1 is SQVTM and CDR2 is ANQGSEA. V trimming: 3 bases; J trimming: 0 bases; junction bases outside the gene matches: 1. The CDR3 totals 13 residues. CDR3 DNA: TGCAGCGTTGACGGACAGGTGAACACTGAAGCTTTCTTT. This translates into CSVDGQVNTEAFF.

This clonotype was seen ten or more times. This chain links TRBV27 with TRBJ2-1; maybe TRBD1 (6 bases). Between the trimmed V and J ends, which lost 3 bases and 7 bases, there was a span of 16 bases. The CDR3 has 15 residues. Germline V CDR1 and CDR2: MNHEY, SMNVEV (reference sequence). Here the CDR3 DNA reads TGTGCCAGCAGTTTCCGGACAGAGGGGAAGAATGAGCAGTTCTTC. The encoded protein is CASSFRTEGKNEQFF.

The chain employs TRBV6-1 and TRBJ1-2; possibly TRBD1 for D (6 bases). Trimming took off 5 bases at V and 4 bases at J, with 14 bases between the two ends. The V gene's germline CDR1 is MNHNS and CDR2 SASEGT. The CDR3 runs to 14 residues. CDR3 bases: TGTGCCAGCAGTTTTGACAGGTCCCTCTATGGCTACACCTTC. As protein: CASSFDRSLYGYTF.

The chain links TRBV7-3 to TRBJ2-7; D may correspond to TRBD1 or TRBD2 (5 bases each). Germline V gene lookup returns CDR1 SGHTA and CDR2 FQGTGA. Trimming shortened V by 4 bases and J by 2 bases, and 12 bases separated the two germline ends. The CDR3 has 14 amino acids. The CDR3 reads CASSYGTPPYEQYF. The CDR3, as DNA: TGTGCCAGCAGCTATGGGACCCCTCCCTACGAGCAGTACTTC.

This clonotype came up a few times. V and J are TRBV9 and TRBJ2-3; TRBD2 matches at 8 bases. The CDR3 runs 16 residues. Losses at the gene ends were 3 bases for V and 4 bases for J; bases not matched to a gene: 10. Germline assignment: CDR1 SGDLS and CDR2 YYNGEE. CDR3 loop: CASSAQGSGRADTQYF. Here the CDR3 DNA reads TGTGCCAGCAGCGCGCAGGGGAGCGGGAGAGCAGATACGCAGTATTTT.

At least ten counts were recorded for this clonotype. This chain links TRBV7-6 with TRBJ1-4; D is possibly TRBD1 (5 bases). This CDR3 has 16 residues. The V end was cut by 11 bases, the J end by 0 bases, with 19 bases between. Per germline, CDR1 SGHVS and CDR2 FNYEAQ. The CDR3 protein is CARKGRINATNEKLFF. CDR3 bases: TGTGCCCGGAAGGGACGGATTAATGCAACTAATGAAAAACTGTTTTTT.

This clonotype was detected only a few times. The CDR3 is CASSIGGAGGYTF. In nucleotides, the CDR3 is TGCGCCAGCAGCATCGGGGGGGCTGGAGGCTACACCTTC. V usage is TRBV4-3 and J usage is TRBJ1-2; maybe TRBD1 (6 bases). The ends were cut back, 5 bases at V and 8 bases at J, with 15 bases in the middle. CDR3 length equals 13 residues. Looked up from germline, CDR1 is LGHNA and CDR2 is YSLEER.

The sample holds a few counts of this clonotype. The rearrangement joins TRBV7-3 to TRBJ2-1; D tentatively fits TRBD1 or TRBD2 (7 bases each). The CDR3 has 15 residues. Germline V lookup: CDR1 SGHTA, CDR2 FQGTGA. V was clipped by 4 bases and J by 8 bases, with 18 bases between them. CDR3 in amino acids: CASSYRLTGRDEQFF. CDR3 DNA sequence: TGTGCCAGCAGCTACCGCTTGACAGGGAGGGATGAGCAGTTCTTC.

This clonotype occurred a few times. This sequence joins TRBV20-1 and TRBJ2-7; D ambiguous. Germline V gene sequence: CDR1 DFQATT, CDR2 SNEGSKA (reference sequence). The CDR3 is 13 amino acids. V was cut by 0 bases and J by 1 base, with 7 bases left in between. The chain's CDR3 is CSARDNPSYEQYF. The CDR3, as DNA: TGCAGTGCTAGAGATAACCCTTCCTACGAGCAGTACTTC.

This clonotype was counted at least ten times. The chain has TRBV7-2 and TRBJ2-5; the match to TRBD2 covers 7 bases. Trimming took 6 bases from V and 1 from J; bases not matched to a gene: 5. Germline V gene lookup returns CDR1 SGHTA and CDR2 FQGNSA. The CDR3 totals 14 residues. The CDR3 loop reads CASSLSGAQETQYF. CDR3 sequence (DNA): TGTGCCAGCAGTCTAAGCGGGGCCCAAGAGACCCAGTACTTC. The whole variable domain, filled in from reference TRBV7-2 and TRBJ2-5, reads GAGVSQSPSNKVTEKGKDVELRCDPISGHTALYWYRQSLGQGLEFLIYFQGNSAPDKSGLPSDRFSAERTGGSVSTLTIQRTQQEDSAVYLCASSLSGAQETQYFGPGTRLLVL.

The rearrangement uses TRBV15 and TRBJ2-2; TRBD1 might be the D (6 bases). CDR1 and CDR2 from the germline V gene are LNHNV and YYDKDF (reference sequence). V lost 0 bases, J lost 3 bases, and 14 bases lay in between. This CDR3 spans 17 amino acids. This chain's CDR3 is CATSRDQGPGDTGELFF. DNA for the CDR3: TGTGCCACCAGCAGAGATCAAGGACCAGGGGACACCGGGGAGCTGTTTTTT.

This clonotype has a single count. The chain recombines TRBV6-6 with TRBJ2-7; D gene uncertain. Germline lookup yields CDR1 MNHNY and CDR2 SVGAGI (reference sequence). The CDR3 extends over 12 amino acids. V was cut by 6 bases and J by 3 bases, with 9 bases left in between. The CDR3, as DNA: TGTGCCAGCAGCATTGGAGTCTACGAGCAGTACTTC. Its translation is CASSIGVYEQYF.

In this sample, this clonotype turned up many times. The chain uses TRBV7-2 and TRBJ2-7; 9 bases are shared with TRBD1. The CDR3 consists of 15 residues. Trimming at V came to 2 bases and at J to 4 bases, leaving 6 bases not matched to a gene. Germline-derived CDR1 and CDR2 are SGHTA and FQGNSA. The CDR3: CASSLTQGAIYEQYF. DNA of the CDR3: TGTGCCAGCAGCTTAACACAGGGGGCTATTTACGAGCAGTACTTC. The variable domain in full, with the rest retrieved from reference TRBV7-2 and TRBJ2-7, is GAGVSQSPSNKVTEKGKDVELRCDPISGHTALYWYRQSLGQGLEFLIYFQGNSAPDKSGLPSDRFSAERTGGSVSTLTIQRTQQEDSAVYLCASSLTQGAIYEQYFGPGTRLTVT.

There are many counts of this clonotype. J is TRBJ2-1 and V is TRBV6-1; tentative D call: TRBD2 (6 bases). CDR1 is MNHNS, CDR2 SASEGT, per germline. Trimming stripped 5 bases from V and 0 bases from J, with 20 bases between. The CDR3 runs 18 residues. DNA of the CDR3: TGTGCCAGCAGTAAGCGGGCCGCTACCTTGAGCTCCTACAATGAGCAGTTCTTC. Translating gives CASSKRAATLSSYNEQFF.

The chain couples TRBV13 to TRBJ2-7; TRBD2 might be the D (5 bases). Germline values: CDR1 PRHDT, CDR2 FYEKMQ (reference sequence). V lost 5 bases to trimming and J lost 4 bases, with 18 bases between them. CDR3 length equals 15 residues. This CDR3 reads CASSLPGEGSYEQYF. CDR3 DNA sequence: TGTGCCAGCAGCCTACCCGGGGAAGGGAGTTACGAGCAGTACTTC. Full variable domain (rest looked up from reference TRBV13 and TRBJ2-7): AAGVIQSPRHLIKEKRETATLKCYPIPRHDTVYWYQQGPGQDPQFLISFYEKMQSDKGSIPDRFSAQQFSDYHSELNMSSLELGDSALYFCASSLPGEGSYEQYFGPGTRLTVT.

This clonotype showed up many times. The genes are TRBV7-2 and TRBJ2-7; 13 nucleotides align to TRBD2. The V gene end was trimmed by 5 bases and the J gene end by 2 bases; junction bases not matched to a gene: 3. The CDR3 is 15 amino acids. The germline CDR1 and CDR2 sequences are SGHTA and FQGNSA. In DNA form, the CDR3 reads TGTGCCAGCAGCAGGGGACTAGCGGGAACCTACGAGCAGTACTTC. It translates to CASSRGLAGTYEQYF.

In its sample, this clonotype was seen many times. This sequence joins TRBV7-2 and TRBJ2-1, with 10 nucleotides matching TRBD2. CDR3 length equals 16 residues. Germline trimming cut 1 base from V and 9 bases from J; bases unmatched to any gene: 9. Per the germline V gene, CDR1 is SGHTA and CDR2 is FQGNSA. CDR3 coding DNA: TGTGCCAGCAGCTTAGTAGCTAGCGGGAGCATCGGTGAGCAGTTCTTC. It is translated as CASSLVASGSIGEQFF.

This clonotype was counted ten times or more. This chain connects TRBV12-5 to TRBJ2-2; D call uncertain. CDR3 length: 14 residues. Germline V gene sequence: CDR1 LGHNT, CDR2 FRNRAP. The V and J ends lost 1 base and 4 bases respectively, with 7 bases between them. Here the CDR3 DNA reads TGTGCTAGTGGTTTGGGGGGTGTCACCGGGGAGCTGTTTTTT. Amino acid sequence: CASGLGGVTGELFF.

There are many counts of this clonotype. The rearrangement joins TRBV11-2 to TRBJ2-7; D perhaps matches TRBD1 (5 bases). V was pared by 5 bases and J by 3 bases, with 11 bases between. The CDR3 is 13 amino acids. Germline loops: CDR1 SGHAT, CDR2 FQNNGV. CDR3 loop: CASSGTGLYEQYF. CDR3 bases: TGTGCCAGCAGCGGTACAGGCCTCTACGAGCAGTACTTC.

This clonotype was recorded many times. The chain joins TRBV7-9 to TRBJ2-1; D uncertain. Germline V gene lookup returns CDR1 SEHNR and CDR2 FQNEAQ (reference sequence). V shed 5 bases and J shed 1 base, with 9 bases lying between them. The CDR3 extends over 14 amino acids. In DNA form, the CDR3 reads TGTGCCAGCAGCCCTGTGGAGTCCTACAATGAGCAGTTCTTC. Translating it yields CASSPVESYNEQFF.

At least ten counts were recorded for this clonotype. For the CDR3, the DNA is TGTGCCAGCAGCTTAGCCCGCCTGGACAGCTACGAGCAGTACTTC. Translating gives CASSLARLDSYEQYF. The gene calls are TRBV7-2 and TRBJ2-7; a weak D match, TRBD1 (6 bases). CDR1 is SGHTA and CDR2 is FQGNSA in the germline V gene. Between the trimmed V and J ends, which lost 0 bases and 3 bases, there was a span of 12 bases. The CDR3 extends over 15 amino acids.